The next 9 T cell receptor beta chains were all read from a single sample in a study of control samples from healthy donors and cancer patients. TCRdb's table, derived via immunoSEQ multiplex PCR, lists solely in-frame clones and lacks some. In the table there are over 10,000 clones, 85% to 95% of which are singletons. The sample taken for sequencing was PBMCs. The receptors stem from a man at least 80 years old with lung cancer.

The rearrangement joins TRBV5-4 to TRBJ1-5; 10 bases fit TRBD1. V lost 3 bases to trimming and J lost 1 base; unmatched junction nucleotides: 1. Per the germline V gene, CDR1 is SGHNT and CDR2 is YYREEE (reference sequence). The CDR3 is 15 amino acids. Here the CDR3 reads CASSSGQGSNQPQHF. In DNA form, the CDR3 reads TGTGCCAGCAGCTCGGGACAGGGGAGCAATCAGCCCCAGCATTTT.

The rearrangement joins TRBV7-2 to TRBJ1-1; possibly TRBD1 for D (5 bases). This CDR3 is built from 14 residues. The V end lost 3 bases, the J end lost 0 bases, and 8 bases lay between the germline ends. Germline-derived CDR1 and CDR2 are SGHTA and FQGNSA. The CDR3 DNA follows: TGTGCCAGCAGCTTTGGGGGGGTGAACACTGAAGCTTTCTTT. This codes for CASSFGGVNTEAFF. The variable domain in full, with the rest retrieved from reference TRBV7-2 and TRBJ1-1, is GAGVSQSPSNKVTEKGKDVELRCDPISGHTALYWYRQSLGQGLEFLIYFQGNSAPDKSGLPSDRFSAERTGGSVSTLTIQRTQQEDSAVYLCASSFGGVNTEAFFGQGTRLTVV.

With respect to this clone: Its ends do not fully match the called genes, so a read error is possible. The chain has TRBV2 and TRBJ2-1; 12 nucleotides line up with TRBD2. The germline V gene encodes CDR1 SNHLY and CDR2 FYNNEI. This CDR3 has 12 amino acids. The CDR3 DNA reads TGTACCAGCAGAGGACTAGCGGGGGAGCAGTTCTTC. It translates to CTSRGLAGEQFF.

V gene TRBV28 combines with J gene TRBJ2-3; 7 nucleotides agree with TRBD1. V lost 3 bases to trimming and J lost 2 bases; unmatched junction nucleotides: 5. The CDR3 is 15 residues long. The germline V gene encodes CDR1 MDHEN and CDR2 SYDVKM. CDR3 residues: CASSFVTGDTDTQYF. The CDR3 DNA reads TGTGCCAGCAGTTTTGTCACAGGGGACACAGATACGCAGTATTTT.

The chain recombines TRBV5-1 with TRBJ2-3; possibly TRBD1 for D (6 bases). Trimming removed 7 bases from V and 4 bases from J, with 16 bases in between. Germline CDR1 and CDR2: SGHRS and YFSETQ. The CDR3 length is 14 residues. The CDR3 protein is CASFRDTSSDTQYF. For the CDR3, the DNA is TGCGCCAGCTTTAGGGACACTTCCTCAGATACGCAGTATTTT.

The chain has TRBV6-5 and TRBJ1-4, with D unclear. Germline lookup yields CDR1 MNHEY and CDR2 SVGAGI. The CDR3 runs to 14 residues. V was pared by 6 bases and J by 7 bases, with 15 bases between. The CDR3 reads CASSPLVAGEKLFF. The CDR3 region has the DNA TGTGCCAGCAGCCCCCTAGTAGCTGGTGAAAAACTGTTTTTT.

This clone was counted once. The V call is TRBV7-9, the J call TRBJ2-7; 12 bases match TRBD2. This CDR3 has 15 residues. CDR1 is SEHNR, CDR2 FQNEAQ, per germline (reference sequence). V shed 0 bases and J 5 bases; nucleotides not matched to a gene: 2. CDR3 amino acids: CASSLALAGGNEQYF. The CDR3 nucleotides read TGTGCCAGCAGCTTAGCTCTAGCGGGGGGGAACGAGCAGTACTTC.

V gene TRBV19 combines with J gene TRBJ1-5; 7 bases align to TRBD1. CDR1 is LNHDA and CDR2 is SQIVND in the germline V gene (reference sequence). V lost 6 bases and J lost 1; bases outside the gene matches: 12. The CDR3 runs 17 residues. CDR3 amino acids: CASRSHTGARSNQPQHF. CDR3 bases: TGTGCCAGTAGGAGTCACACAGGGGCGAGAAGCAATCAGCCCCAGCATTTT.

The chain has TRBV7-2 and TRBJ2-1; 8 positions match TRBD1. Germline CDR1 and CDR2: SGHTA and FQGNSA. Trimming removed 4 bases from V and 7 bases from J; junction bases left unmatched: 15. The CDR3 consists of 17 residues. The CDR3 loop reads CASSSIAIPGGWNEQFF. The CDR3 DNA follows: TGTGCCAGCAGCTCAATAGCTATTCCAGGGGGCTGGAATGAGCAGTTCTTC.